This T cell receptor (beta chain) stems from a study of blood T cell repertoires in COVID-19. At the level of the study: Samples taken during acute and convalescent COVID-19 were collected in the United States, Italy and Spain. Sample material is recorded as cDNA or gDNA derived from T cells, B-cell-depleted T cells, or PBMCs.

Original processing methods: For nucleated cells, counts were estimated from reference gene primer amplification. The method was immunoSEQ multiplex PCR; TCRdb's version includes in-frame clones alone and lacks a portion of them. V and J calls and clone size are those listed in that table; D and trimming were worked out from the DNA. The table records 300,000 to 350,000 clones, 90% of them present only once. V was clipped by 4 bases and J by 4 bases, with 14 bases between them. CDR3 length equals 15 residues. CDR1 is MDHEN and CDR2 is SYDVKM in the germline V gene. The V call is TRBV28, the J call TRBJ1-3; a possible D gene is TRBD1 (5 bases). Sequencing was performed on peripheral blood. This clonotype originated in a woman aged 25-40 years with COVID-19, enrolled during active disease. CDR3 sequence (DNA): TGTGCCAGCAGTTACCCGGGACTCGGAGGAAACACCATATATTTT. It specifies CASSYPGLGGNTIYF.